This T cell receptor (beta chain) emerged from a study of vaccination effects on CD4 cells after COVID-19. The study, taken as a whole, reports: Clones that were induced by infection or by vaccine showed marked contraction late after vaccination.

Here immunoSEQ multiplex PCR was the method, and the copy in TCRdb shows in-frame clones only, minus some. The table shows tens of thousands of clones, with around 74% occurring only once. Scientists isolated CD4+ T cells after a roughly nine-day culture period ended. The person was diagnosed with PCR-confirmed SARS-CoV-2 infection between March and December 2020. Two doses of either BNT162b2 or mRNA-1273 were given to each participant. There are a few counts of this clone. Its antigen is still unknown. V lost 3 bases and J lost 1, with 6 bases in between. CDR3 length: 13 amino acids. CDR1 is SGHAT, CDR2 FQNNGV, per germline.

The sample consisted of CD4+ T cells from PBMCs cultured without peptide, taken after COVID-19 vaccination. This rearrangement joins TRBV11-2 to TRBJ1-1; D unclear. This TCR was sampled from a human donor who had a prior SARS-CoV-2 infection. The CDR3, as DNA: TGTGCCAGCAGCTTTACAGCGAACACTGAAGCTTTCTTT. Its translation: CASSFTANTEAFF. Full variable domain (outside the CDR3, taken from reference TRBV11-2 and TRBJ1-1): EAGVAQSPRYKIIEKRQSVAFWCNPISGHATLYWYQQILGQGPKLLIQFQNNGVVDDSQLPKDRFSAERLKGVDSTLKIQPAKLEDSAVYLCASSFTANTEAFFGQGTRLTVV.